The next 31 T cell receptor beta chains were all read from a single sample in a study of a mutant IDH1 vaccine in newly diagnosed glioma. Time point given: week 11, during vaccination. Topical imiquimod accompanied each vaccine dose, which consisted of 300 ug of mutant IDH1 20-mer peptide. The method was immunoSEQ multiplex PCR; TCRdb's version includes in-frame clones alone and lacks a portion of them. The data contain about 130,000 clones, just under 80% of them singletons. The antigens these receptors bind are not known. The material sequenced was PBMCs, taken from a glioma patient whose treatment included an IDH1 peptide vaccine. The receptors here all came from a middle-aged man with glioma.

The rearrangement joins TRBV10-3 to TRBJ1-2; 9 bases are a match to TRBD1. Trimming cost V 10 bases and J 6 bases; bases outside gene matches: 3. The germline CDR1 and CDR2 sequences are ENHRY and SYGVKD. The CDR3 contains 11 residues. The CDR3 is CATRTGDGYTF. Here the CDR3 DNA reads TGTGCCACAAGGACAGGGGATGGCTACACCTTC.

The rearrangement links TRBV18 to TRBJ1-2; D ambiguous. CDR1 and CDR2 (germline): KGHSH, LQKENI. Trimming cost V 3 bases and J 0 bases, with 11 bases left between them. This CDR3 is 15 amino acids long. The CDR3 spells CASSPSTGPNYGYTF. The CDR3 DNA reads TGTGCCAGCTCACCCTCGACCGGGCCTAACTATGGCTACACCTTC. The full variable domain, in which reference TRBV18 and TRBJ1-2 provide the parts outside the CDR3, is NAGVMQNPRHLVRRRGQEARLRCSPMKGHSHVYWYRQLPEEGLKFMVYLQKENIIDESGMPKERFSAEFPKEGPSILRIQQVVRGDSAAYFCASSPSTGPNYGYTFGSGTRLTVV.

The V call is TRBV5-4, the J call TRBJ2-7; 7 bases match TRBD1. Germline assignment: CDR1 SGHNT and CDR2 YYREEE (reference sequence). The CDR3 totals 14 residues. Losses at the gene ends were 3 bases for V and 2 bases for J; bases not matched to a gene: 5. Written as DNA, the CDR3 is TGTGCCAGCAGCTCGACAGGGTTGGCCTACGAGCAGTACTTC. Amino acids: CASSSTGLAYEQYF.

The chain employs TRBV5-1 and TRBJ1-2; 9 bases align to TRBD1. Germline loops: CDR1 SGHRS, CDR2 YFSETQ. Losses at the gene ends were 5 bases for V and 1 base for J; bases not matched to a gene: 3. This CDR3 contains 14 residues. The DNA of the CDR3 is TGCGCCAGCAGTTCGGACAGGGGTAACTATGGCTACACCTTC. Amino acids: CASSSDRGNYGYTF.

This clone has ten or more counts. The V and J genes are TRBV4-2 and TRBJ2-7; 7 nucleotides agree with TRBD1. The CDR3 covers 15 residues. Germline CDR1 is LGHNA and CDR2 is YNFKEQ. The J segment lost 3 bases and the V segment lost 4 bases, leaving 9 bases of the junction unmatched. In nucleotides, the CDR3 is TGTGCCAGCAGCCCAGAGGGGCAGGGGGTCTACGAGCAGTACTTC. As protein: CASSPEGQGVYEQYF.

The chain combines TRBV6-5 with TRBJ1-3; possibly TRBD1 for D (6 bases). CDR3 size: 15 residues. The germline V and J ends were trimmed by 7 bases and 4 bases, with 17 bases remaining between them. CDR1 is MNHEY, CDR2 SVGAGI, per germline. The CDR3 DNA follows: TGTGCCAGCACCCAGCGGGGGCCCGGAGGAAACACCATATATTTT. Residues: CASTQRGPGGNTIYF.

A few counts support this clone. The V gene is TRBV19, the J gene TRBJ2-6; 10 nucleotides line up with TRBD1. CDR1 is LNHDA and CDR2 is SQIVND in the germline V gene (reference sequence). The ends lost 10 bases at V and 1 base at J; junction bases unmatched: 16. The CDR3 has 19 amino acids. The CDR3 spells CATSGRTGTGASGANVLTF. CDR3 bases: TGTGCCACCTCAGGGCGAACCGGGACAGGGGCGTCTGGGGCCAACGTCCTGACTTTC.

The CDR3 protein is CASTAEAGPAQQYF. CDR3 DNA sequence: TGTGCCAGCACAGCCGAAGCGGGACCAGCACAGCAGTATTTT. V and J are TRBV6-1 and TRBJ2-3; 7 bases fit TRBD2. This CDR3 region has 14 residues. V shed 7 bases and J 11 bases; nucleotides not matched to a gene: 15. Per the germline V gene, CDR1 is MNHNS and CDR2 is SASEGT.

CDR3: CATSRVSNLGSGNTIYF. DNA for the CDR3: TGTGCCACCAGCAGAGTTTCCAACCTTGGGTCTGGAAACACCATATATTTT. The chain employs TRBV15 and TRBJ1-3; D remains unclear. Germline CDR1 is LNHNV and CDR2 is YYDKDF (reference sequence). The CDR3 is made up of 17 amino acids. The ends were cut back, 1 base at V and 1 base at J, with 14 bases in the middle.

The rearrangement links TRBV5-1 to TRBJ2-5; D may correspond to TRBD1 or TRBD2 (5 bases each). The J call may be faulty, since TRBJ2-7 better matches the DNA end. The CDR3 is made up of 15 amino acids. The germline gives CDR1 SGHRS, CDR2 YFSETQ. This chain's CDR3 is CASSFSVWDPYEQYF. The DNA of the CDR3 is TGCGCCAGCAGCTTTTCAGTCTGGGACCCCTACGAGCAGTACTTC.

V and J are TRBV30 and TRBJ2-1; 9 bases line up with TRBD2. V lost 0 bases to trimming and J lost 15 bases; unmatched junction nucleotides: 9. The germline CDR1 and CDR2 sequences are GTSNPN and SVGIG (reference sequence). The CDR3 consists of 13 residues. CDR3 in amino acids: CAWSVSSGTRGFF. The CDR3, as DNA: TGTGCCTGGAGTGTGTCTAGCGGGACCCGGGGGTTCTTC.

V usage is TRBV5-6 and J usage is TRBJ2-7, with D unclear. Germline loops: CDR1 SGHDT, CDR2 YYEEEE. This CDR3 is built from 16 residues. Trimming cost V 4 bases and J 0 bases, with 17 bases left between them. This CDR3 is CASSALKRIPSYEQYF. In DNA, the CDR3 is TGTGCCAGCAGCGCCTTAAAGCGAATACCCTCCTACGAGCAGTACTTC. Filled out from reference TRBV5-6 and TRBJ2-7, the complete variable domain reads DAGVTQSPTHLIKTRGQQVTLRCSPKSGHDTVSWYQQALGQGPQFIFQYYEEEERQRGNFPDRFSGHQFPNYSSELNVNALLLGDSALYLCASSALKRIPSYEQYFGPGTRLTVT.

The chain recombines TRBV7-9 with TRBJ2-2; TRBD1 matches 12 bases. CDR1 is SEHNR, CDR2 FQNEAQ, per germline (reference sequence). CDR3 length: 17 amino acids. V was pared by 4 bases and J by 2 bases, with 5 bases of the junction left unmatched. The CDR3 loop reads CASSSGDRGLNTGELFF. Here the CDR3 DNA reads TGTGCCAGCAGCTCCGGGGACAGGGGGCTAAACACCGGGGAGCTGTTTTTT. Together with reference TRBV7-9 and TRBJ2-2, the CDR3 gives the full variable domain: DTGVSQNPRHKITKRGQNVTFRCDPISEHNRLYWYRQTLGQGPEFLTYFQNEAQLEKSRLLSDRFSAERPKGSFSTLEIQRTEQGDSAMYLCASSSGDRGLNTGELFFGEGSRLTVL.

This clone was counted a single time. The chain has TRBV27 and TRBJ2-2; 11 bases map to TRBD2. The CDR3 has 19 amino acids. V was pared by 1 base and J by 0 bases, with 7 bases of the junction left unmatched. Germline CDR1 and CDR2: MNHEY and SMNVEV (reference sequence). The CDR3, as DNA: TGTGCCAGCAGTTTATTGTCGGCTAGCGGGGGGACGAACACCGGGGAGCTGTTTTTT. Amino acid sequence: CASSLLSASGGTNTGELFF.

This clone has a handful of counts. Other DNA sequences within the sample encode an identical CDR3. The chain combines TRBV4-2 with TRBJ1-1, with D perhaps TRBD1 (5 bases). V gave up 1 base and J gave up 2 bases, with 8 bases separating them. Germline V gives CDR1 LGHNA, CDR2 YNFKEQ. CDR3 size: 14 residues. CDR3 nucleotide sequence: TGTGCCAGCAGCCAAGGAGGGACTAACACTGAAGCTTTCTTT. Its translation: CASSQGGTNTEAFF.

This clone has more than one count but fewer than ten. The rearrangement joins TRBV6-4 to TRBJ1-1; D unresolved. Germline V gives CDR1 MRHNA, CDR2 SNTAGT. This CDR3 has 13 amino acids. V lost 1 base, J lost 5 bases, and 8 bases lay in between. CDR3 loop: CASSDYDGTEAFF. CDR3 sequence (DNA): TGTGCCAGCAGTGACTACGACGGAACTGAAGCTTTCTTT.

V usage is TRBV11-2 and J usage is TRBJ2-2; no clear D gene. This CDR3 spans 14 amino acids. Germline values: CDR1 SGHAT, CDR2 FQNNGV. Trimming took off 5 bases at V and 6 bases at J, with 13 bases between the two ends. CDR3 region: CASSLRSSSGELFF. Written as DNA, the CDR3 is TGTGCCAGCAGCCTGCGGTCGTCCTCCGGGGAGCTGTTTTTT.

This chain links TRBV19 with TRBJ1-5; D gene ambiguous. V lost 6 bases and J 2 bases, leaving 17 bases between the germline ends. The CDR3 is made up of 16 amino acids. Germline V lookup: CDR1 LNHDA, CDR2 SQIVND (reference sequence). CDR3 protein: CASRGPGKNGNQPQHF. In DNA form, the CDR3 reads TGTGCCAGTAGAGGTCCGGGGAAGAATGGCAATCAGCCCCAGCATTTT.

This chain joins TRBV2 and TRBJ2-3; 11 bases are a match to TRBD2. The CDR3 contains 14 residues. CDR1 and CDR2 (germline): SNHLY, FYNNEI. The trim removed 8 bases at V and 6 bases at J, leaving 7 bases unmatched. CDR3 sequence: CASFSGRAGDTQYF. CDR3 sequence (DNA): TGTGCCAGCTTTAGCGGGAGGGCCGGGGATACGCAGTATTTT. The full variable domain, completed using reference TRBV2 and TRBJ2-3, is EPEVTQTPSHQVTQMGQEVILRCVPISNHLYFYWYRQILGQKVEFLVSFYNNEISEKSEIFDDQFSVERPDGSNFTLKIRSTKLEDSAMYFCASFSGRAGDTQYFGPGTRLTVL.

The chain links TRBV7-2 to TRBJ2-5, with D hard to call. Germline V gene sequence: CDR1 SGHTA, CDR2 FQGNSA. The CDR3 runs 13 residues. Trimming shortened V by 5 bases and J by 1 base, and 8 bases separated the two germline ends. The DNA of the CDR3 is TGTGCCAGCAGCCTACAGCTCCAAGAGACCCAGTACTTC. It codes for CASSLQLQETQYF.

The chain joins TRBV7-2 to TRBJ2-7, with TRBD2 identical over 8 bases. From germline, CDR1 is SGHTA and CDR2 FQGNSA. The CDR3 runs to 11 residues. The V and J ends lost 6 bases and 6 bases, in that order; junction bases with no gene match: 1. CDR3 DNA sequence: TGTGCCAGCAGAAGCGGGAGCGAGCAGTACTTC. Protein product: CASRSGSEQYF.

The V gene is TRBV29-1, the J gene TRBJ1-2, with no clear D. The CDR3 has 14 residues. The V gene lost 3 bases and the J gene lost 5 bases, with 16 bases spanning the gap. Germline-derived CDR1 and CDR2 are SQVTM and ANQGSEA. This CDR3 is CSVDLREGGYGYTF. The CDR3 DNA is TGCAGCGTTGATCTGAGGGAGGGAGGGTATGGCTACACCTTC.

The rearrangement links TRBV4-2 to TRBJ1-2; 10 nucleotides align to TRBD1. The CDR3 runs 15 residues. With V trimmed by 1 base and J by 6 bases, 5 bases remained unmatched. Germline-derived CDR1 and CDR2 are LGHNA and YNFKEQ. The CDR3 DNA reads TGTGCCAGCAGCCAAGCCGACAGGGGGCTCGATGGCTACACCTTC. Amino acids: CASSQADRGLDGYTF.

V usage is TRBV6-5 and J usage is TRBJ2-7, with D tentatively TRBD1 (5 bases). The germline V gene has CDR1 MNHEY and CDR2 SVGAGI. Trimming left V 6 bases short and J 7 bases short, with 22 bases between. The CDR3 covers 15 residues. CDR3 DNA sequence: TGTGCCAGCAGGATGGGTAAGGGGCCCGTGTTGGAGCAGTACTTC. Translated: CASRMGKGPVLEQYF.

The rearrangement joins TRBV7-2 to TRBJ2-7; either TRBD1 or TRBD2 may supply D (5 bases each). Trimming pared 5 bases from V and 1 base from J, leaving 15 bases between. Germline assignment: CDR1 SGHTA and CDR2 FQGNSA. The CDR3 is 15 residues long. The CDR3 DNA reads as TGTGCCAGCAGCCTTTGGGGGAGAGGGTCCTACGAGCAGTACTTC. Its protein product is CASSLWGRGSYEQYF.

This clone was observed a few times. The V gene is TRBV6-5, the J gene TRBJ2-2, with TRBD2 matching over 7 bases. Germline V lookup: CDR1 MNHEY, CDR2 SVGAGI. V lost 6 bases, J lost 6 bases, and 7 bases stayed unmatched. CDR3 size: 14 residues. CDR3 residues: CASSLVGGAGELFF. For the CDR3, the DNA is TGTGCCAGCAGCCTTGTGGGGGGGGCCGGGGAGCTGTTTTTT.

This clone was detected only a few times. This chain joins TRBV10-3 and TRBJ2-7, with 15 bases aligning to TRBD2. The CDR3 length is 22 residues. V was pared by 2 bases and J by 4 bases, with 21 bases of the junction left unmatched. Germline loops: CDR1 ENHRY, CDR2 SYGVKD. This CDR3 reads CAISERKGLAGGRRAGAYEQYF. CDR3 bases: TGTGCCATCAGTGAGCGGAAAGGACTAGCGGGAGGGCGCCGGGCTGGCGCTTACGAGCAGTACTTC.

The CDR3 DNA follows: TGTGCCAGCAGCCCGGGACAGGGCGCTGAAGCTTTCTTT. Its protein product is CASSPGQGAEAFF. The genes are TRBV5-6 and TRBJ1-1; 9 bases are a match to TRBD1. The V gene end was trimmed by 4 bases and the J gene end by 6 bases; junction bases not matched to a gene: 4. The germline V gene encodes CDR1 SGHDT and CDR2 YYEEEE. This CDR3 spans 13 amino acids.

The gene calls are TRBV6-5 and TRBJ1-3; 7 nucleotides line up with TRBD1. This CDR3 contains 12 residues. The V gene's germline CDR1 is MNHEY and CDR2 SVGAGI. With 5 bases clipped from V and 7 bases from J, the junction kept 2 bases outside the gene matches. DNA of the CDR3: TGTGCCAGCAGTGACAGGGCTAACACCATATATTTT. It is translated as CASSDRANTIYF.

This chain's CDR3 is CASSARTSGTGNEQFF. CDR3 nucleotide sequence: TGTGCCAGCAGTGCGCGGACTAGCGGTACGGGGAATGAGCAGTTCTTC. This chain uses TRBV6-1 with TRBJ2-1; 10 bases fit TRBD2. Germline V CDR1 and CDR2: MNHNS, SASEGT. The V gene end was trimmed by 4 bases and the J gene end by 7 bases; junction bases not matched to a gene: 10. The CDR3 is made up of 16 amino acids.

CDR3 protein: CASRGVRNLNYGYTF. In DNA, the CDR3 is TGTGCCAGCAGAGGTGTGAGGAATCTGAACTATGGCTACACCTTC. The rearrangement links TRBV6-6 to TRBJ1-2, with D unclear. This CDR3 spans 15 amino acids. Deletions cut 6 bases from V and 2 bases from J, with 16 bases between. From germline, CDR1 is MNHNY and CDR2 SVGAGI (reference sequence).